This T cell receptor beta chain appears in the sequencing data of a study of T cells expressing NK-cell markers. General study findings and limits: Nothing established the HCMV specificity of expanded NKG2C+ T cell clones.

Germline V gene data show CDR1 as LGHDT and CDR2 as YNNKEL (reference sequence). The CDR3 runs to 15 residues. With respect to this clonotype: The antigen remains unidentified.

With the 5' RACE reads reprocessed, TCRdb shows one record per CDR3 protein and no DNA. The sample totals some 300,000 distinct CDR3 sequences. This TCR came from a young man in good health. The sample was blood T cells: a sorted CD56 or NKG2C T cell subset, CD4+ or CD8+ T cells, or bulk PBMC T cells (not recorded which). V usage is TRBV3-1 and J usage is TRBJ2-1; checking the TCRdb D call of TRBD2 is not possible without DNA. The CDR3 loop is CASSQGLAGGYEQFF.